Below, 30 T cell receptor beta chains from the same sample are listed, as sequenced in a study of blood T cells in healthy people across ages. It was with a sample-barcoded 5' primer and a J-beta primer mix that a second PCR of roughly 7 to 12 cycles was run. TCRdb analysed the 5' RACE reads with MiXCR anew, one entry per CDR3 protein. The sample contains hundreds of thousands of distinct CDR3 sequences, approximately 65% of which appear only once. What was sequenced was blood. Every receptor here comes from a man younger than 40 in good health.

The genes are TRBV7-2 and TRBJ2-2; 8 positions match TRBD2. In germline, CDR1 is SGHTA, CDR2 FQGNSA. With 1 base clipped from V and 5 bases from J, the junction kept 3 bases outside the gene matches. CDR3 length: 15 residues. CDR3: CASSLVQRGTGELFF. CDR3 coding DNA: TGTGCCAGCAGCTTAGTACAGCGGGGGACCGGGGAGCTGTTTTTT.

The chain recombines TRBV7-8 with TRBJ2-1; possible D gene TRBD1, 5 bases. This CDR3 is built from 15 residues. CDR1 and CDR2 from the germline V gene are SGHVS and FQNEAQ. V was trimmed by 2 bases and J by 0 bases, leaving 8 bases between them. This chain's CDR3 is CASSLSRASYNEQFF. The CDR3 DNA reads TGTGCCAGCAGCTTATCCAGGGCCTCCTACAATGAGCAGTTCTTC.

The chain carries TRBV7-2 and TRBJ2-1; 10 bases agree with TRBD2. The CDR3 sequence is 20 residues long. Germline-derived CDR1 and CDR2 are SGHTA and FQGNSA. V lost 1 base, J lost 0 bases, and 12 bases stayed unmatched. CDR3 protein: CASSLDRPLAGLFSYNEQFF. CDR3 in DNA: TGTGCCAGCAGCTTAGACAGGCCACTAGCGGGGTTATTCTCCTACAATGAGCAGTTCTTC.

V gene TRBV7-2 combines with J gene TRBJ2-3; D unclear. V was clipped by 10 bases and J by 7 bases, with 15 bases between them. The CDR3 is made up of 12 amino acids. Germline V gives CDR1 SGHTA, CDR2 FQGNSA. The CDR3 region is CATSRSEYTQYF. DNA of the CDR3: TGTGCCACCTCGAGGTCGGAATATACGCAGTATTTT.

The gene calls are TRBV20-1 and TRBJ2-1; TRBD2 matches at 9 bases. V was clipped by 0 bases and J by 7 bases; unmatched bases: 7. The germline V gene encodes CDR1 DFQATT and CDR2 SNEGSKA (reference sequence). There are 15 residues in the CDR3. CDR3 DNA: TGCAGTGCTAGAGATCTGCTAGCGGGGAAAAATGAGCAGTTCTTC. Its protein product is CSARDLLAGKNEQFF.

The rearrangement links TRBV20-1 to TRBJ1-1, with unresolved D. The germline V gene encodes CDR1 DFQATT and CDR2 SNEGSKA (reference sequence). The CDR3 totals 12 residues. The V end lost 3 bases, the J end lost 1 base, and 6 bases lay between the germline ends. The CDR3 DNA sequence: TGCAGTGCTAGGGATACGAACACTGAAGCTTTCTTT. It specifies CSARDTNTEAFF.

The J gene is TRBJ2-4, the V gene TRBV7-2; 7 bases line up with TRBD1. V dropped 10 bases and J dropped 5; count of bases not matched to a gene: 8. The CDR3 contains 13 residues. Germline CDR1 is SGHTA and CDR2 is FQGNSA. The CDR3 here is CATATGTENIQYF. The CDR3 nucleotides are TGTGCCACCGCGACCGGGACAGAAAACATTCAGTACTTC.

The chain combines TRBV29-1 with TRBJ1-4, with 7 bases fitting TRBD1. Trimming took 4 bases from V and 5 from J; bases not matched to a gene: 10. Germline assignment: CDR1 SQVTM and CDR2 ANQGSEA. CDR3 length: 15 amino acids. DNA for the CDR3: TGCAGCGTTGGGATCTTAGGGACAGCAAATGAAAAACTGTTTTTT. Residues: CSVGILGTANEKLFF.

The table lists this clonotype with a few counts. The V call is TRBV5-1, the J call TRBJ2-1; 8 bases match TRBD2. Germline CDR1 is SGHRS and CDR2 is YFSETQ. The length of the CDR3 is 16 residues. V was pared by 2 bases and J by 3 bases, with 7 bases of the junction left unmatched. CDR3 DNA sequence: TGCGCCAGCAGCTTACTAACGGGGGGGGACTACAATGAGCAGTTCTTC. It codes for CASSLLTGGDYNEQFF.

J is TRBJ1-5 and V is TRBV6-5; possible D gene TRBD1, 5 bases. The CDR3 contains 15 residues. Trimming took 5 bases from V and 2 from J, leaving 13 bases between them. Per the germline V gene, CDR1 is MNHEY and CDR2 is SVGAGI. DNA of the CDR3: TGTGCCAGCAGTGCGTCAGGGACGGGCAATCAGCCCCAGCATTTT. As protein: CASSASGTGNQPQHF.

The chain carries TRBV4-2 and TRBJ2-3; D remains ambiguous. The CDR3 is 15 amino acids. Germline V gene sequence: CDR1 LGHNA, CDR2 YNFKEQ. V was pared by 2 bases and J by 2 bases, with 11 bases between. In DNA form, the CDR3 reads TGTGCCAGCAGCCAATTAGGTGACGCCACAGATACGCAGTATTTT. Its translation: CASSQLGDATDTQYF.

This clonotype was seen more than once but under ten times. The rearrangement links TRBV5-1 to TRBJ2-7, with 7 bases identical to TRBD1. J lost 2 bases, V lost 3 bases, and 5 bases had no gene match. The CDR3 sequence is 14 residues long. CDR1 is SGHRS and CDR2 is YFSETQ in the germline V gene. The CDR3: CASSSFGTAYEQYF. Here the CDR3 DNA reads TGCGCCAGCAGCTCATTCGGGACAGCCTACGAGCAGTACTTC. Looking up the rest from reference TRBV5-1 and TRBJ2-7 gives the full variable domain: KAGVTQTPRYLIKTRGQQVTLSCSPISGHRSVSWYQQTPGQGLQFLFEYFSETQRNKGNFPGRFSGRQFSNSRSEMNVSTLELGDSALYLCASSSFGTAYEQYFGPGTRLTVT.

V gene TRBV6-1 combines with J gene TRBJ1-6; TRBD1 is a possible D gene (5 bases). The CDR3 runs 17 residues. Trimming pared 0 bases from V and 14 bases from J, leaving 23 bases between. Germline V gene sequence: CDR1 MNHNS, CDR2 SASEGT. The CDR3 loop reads CASSEALPRQRWGTLHF. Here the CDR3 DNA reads TGTGCCAGCAGTGAAGCCCTCCCTCGACAGCGCTGGGGGACCCTCCACTTT.

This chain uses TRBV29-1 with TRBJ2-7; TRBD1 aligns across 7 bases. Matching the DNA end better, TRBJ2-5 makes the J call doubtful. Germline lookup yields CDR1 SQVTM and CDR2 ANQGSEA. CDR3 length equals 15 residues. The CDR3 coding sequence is TGCAGCGTTGAAGATTACGACAGGGTTTTTGAGACCCAGTACTTC. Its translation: CSVEDYDRVFETQYF.

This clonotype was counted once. The CDR3 loop is CASSDEGRGIQYF. The CDR3 bases are TGTGCCAGCAGTGACGAGGGCAGGGGCATTCAGTACTTC. The rearrangement joins TRBV6-2 or TRBV6-3 to TRBJ2-4; possibly TRBD1 for D (6 bases). The CDR3 totals 13 residues. V lost 5 bases to trimming and J lost 9 bases, with 14 bases between them. Germline assignment: CDR1 MNHEY and CDR2 SVGEGT.

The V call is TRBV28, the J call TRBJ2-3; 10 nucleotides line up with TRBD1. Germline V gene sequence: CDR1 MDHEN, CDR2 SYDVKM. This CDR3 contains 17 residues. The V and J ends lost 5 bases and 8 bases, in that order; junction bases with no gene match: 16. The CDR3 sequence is CASSLGTGAFSTRTQYF. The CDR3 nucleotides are TGTGCCAGCAGTCTCGGGACAGGGGCCTTCTCTACCCGTACGCAGTATTTT.

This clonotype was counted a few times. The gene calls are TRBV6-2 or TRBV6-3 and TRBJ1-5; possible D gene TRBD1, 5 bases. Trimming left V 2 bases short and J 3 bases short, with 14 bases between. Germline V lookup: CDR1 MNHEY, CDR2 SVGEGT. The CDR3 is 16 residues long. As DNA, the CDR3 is TGTGCCAGCAGTTACGACCCAGGGTCAGTCAATCAGCCCCAGCATTTT. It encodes CASSYDPGSVNQPQHF.

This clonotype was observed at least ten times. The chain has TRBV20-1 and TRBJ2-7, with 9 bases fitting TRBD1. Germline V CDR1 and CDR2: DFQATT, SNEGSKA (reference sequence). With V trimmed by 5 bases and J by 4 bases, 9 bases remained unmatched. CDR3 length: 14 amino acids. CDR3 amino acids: CSARRTGAGYEQYF. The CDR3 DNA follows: TGCAGTGCTCGACGGACAGGGGCGGGTTACGAGCAGTACTTC.

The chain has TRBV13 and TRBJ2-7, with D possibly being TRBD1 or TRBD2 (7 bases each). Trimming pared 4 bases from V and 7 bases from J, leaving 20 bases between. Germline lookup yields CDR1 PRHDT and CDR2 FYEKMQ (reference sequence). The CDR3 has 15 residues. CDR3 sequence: CASSSGRDSPSEQYF. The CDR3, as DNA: TGTGCCAGCAGCTCGGGGAGGGACAGTCCCTCAGAGCAGTACTTC.

This CDR3 is CASSEFRQGQETQYF. In nucleotides, the CDR3 is TGTGCCAGCAGTGAATTTCGCCAGGGTCAGGAGACCCAGTACTTC. The J gene is TRBJ2-4, the V gene TRBV25-1; maybe TRBD1 (5 bases). The J call may be in error: the DNA end matches TRBJ2-5 better. From germline, CDR1 is MGHDK and CDR2 SYGVNS. The CDR3 length is 15 residues.

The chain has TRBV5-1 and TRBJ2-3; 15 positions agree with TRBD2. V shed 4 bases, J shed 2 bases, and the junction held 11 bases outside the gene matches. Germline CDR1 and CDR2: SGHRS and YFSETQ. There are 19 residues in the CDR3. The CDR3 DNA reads TGCGCCAGCAGCAGGGGACTAGCGGGGGGCATCTTCCCCACAGATACGCAGTATTTT. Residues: CASSRGLAGGIFPTDTQYF.

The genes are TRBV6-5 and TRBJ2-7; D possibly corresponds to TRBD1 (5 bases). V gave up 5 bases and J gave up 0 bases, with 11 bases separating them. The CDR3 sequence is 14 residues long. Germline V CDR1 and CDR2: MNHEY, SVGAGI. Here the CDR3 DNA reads TGTGCCAGCAGTCCGACAGTAACCTCCTACGAGCAGTACTTC. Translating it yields CASSPTVTSYEQYF.

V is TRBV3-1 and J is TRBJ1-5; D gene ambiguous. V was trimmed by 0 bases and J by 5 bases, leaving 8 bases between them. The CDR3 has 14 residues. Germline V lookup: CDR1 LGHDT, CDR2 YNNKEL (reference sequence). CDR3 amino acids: CASSQEPVYQPQHF. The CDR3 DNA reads TGTGCCAGCAGCCAAGAGCCAGTATATCAGCCCCAGCATTTT. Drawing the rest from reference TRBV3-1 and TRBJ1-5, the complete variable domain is DTAVSQTPKYLVTQMGNDKSIKCEQNLGHDTMYWYKQDSKKFLKIMFSYNNKELIINETVPNRFSPKSPDKAHLNLHINSLELGDSAVYFCASSQEPVYQPQHFGDGTRLSIL.

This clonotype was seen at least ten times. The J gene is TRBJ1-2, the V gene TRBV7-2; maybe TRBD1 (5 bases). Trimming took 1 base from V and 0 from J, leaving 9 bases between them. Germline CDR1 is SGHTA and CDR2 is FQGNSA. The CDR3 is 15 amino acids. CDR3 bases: TGTGCCAGCAGCTTAGACAGGAGAGCTAACTATGGCTACACCTTC. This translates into CASSLDRRANYGYTF.

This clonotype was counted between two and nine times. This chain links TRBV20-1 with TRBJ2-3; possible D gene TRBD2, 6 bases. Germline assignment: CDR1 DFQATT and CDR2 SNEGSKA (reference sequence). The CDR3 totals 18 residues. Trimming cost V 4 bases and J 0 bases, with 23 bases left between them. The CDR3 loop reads CSAIRSLIHGTSTDTQYF. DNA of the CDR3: TGCAGTGCTATTCGTTCGTTGATTCATGGGACTAGCACAGATACGCAGTATTTT.

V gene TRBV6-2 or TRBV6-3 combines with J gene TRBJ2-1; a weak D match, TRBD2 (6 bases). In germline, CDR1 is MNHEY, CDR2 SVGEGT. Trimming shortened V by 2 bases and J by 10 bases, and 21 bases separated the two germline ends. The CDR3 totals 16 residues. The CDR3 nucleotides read TGTGCCAGCAGTTACAGGCGGGGCACCGCCCGGACGGAGCAGTTCTTC. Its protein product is CASSYRRGTARTEQFF.

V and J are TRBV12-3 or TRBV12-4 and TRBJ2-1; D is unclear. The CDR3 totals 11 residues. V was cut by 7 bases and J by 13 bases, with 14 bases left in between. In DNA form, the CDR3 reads TGTGCCAGCAAGGATTTAGAGACCCAGTTCTTC. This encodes CASKDLETQFF.

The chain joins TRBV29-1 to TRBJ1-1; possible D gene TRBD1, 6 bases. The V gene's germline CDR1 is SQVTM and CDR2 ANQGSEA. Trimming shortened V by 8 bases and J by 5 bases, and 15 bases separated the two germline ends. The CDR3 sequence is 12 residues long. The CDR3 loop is CSSEGEATEAFF. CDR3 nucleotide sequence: TGCAGCTCCGAGGGGGAGGCGACTGAAGCTTTCTTT.

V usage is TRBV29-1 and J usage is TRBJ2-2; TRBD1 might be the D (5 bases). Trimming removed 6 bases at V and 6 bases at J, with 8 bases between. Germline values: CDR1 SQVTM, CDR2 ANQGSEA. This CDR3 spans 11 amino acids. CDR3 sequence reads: CSVARAGELFF. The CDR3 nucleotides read TGCAGCGTCGCCAGGGCCGGGGAGCTGTTTTTT.

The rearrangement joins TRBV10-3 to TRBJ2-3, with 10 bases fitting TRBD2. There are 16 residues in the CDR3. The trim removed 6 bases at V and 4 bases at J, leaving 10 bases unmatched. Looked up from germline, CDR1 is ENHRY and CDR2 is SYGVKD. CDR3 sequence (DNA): TGTGCCATCAGCCCCTGGAGCGGGGGGGCGGCAGATACGCAGTATTTT. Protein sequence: CAISPWSGGAADTQYF.